What follows are 29 T cell receptor beta chains derived from one specimen sequenced in a study of shared clonotypes between healthy human individuals (dated by TCRdb to the early 2020s). Library preparation used the immunoSEQ multiplex PCR assay. TCRdb obtained this table from immuneACCESS and retained in-frame rearrangements with V and J assigned. These tables miss some clones; where compared with another copy, unresolved V genes account for less than half of the shortfall, and the remainder is unexplained. The sample table shows more than 2,000,000 clones, and 90% to 95% are seen once. 0.13% to 0.15% of the sample comes from the top ten. Material: naive CD4+ T cells sorted from blood. The cell subset or site label, as the study defines it: CD45RA+ positively selected. The receptors stem from a man aged 18 to 30 in good health.

This clone came up a few times. The same CDR3 can be traced to other DNA sequences in this sample. The chain joins TRBV11-2 to TRBJ1-5; D is uncertain. This CDR3 contains 13 residues. V gave up 1 base and J gave up 2 bases, with 3 bases separating them. Germline loops: CDR1 SGHAT, CDR2 FQNNGV. The CDR3 nucleotides are TGTGCCAGCAGCTTAGGCCGCAATCAGCCCCAGCATTTT. Its translation: CASSLGRNQPQHF.

This clone was found once. The chain carries TRBV6-6 and TRBJ1-5; D is perhaps TRBD1 (5 bases). From germline, CDR1 is MNHNY and CDR2 SVGAGI (reference sequence). This CDR3 spans 13 amino acids. V shed 7 bases and J shed 4 bases, with 11 bases lying between them. The CDR3 spells CASTQGSNQPQHF. CDR3 DNA: TGTGCCAGCACCCAGGGCAGTAATCAGCCCCAGCATTTT.

This chain uses TRBV5-4 with TRBJ2-2; 7 nucleotides align to TRBD1. The V and J ends lost 4 bases and 3 bases, in that order; junction bases with no gene match: 6. The CDR3 covers 15 residues. The germline gives CDR1 SGHNT, CDR2 YYREEE (reference sequence). CDR3 amino acids: CASSKGQSYTGELFF. CDR3 DNA sequence: TGTGCCAGCAGCAAGGGACAGTCTTACACCGGGGAGCTGTTTTTT.

The chain combines TRBV5-6 with TRBJ2-1; D is uncertain. The germline gives CDR1 SGHDT, CDR2 YYEEEE. The V end lost 2 bases, the J end lost 9 bases, and 9 bases lay between the germline ends. This CDR3 has 12 residues. In DNA, the CDR3 is TGTGCCAGCAGCTTAATAGCTGTTGAGCAGTTCTTC. This translates into CASSLIAVEQFF. Full variable domain (rest looked up from reference TRBV5-6 and TRBJ2-1): DAGVTQSPTHLIKTRGQQVTLRCSPKSGHDTVSWYQQALGQGPQFIFQYYEEEERQRGNFPDRFSGHQFPNYSSELNVNALLLGDSALYLCASSLIAVEQFFGPGTRLTVL.

This rearrangement joins TRBV6-1 to TRBJ1-4, with a tentative D call TRBD1 (5 bases). CDR1 is MNHNS, CDR2 SASEGT, per germline. The germline V and J ends were trimmed by 8 bases and 5 bases, with 15 bases remaining between them. This CDR3 is 14 amino acids long. CDR3 residues: CASRGGTANEKLFF. CDR3 nucleotide sequence: TGTGCCAGCCGAGGTGGGACCGCGAATGAAAAACTGTTTTTT.

V and J are TRBV23-1 and TRBJ2-3; D perhaps matches TRBD1 (6 bases). TRBV23-1 is an ORF; its function is uncertain. The CDR3 is 15 residues long. V was cut by 0 bases and J by 4 bases, with 11 bases left in between. In DNA form, the CDR3 reads TGCGCCAGCAGTCAATCTTGGGGGCGATCAGATACGCAGTATTTT. Amino acids: CASSQSWGRSDTQYF.

The chain is built from TRBV13 and TRBJ1-3; D gene ambiguous. Germline V gene sequence: CDR1 PRHDT, CDR2 FYEKMQ (reference sequence). The CDR3 length is 14 residues. V dropped 2 bases and J dropped 0 bases, with 5 bases sitting between them. CDR3: CASSLPSSGNTIYF. CDR3 sequence (DNA): TGTGCCAGCAGCTTACCGAGCTCTGGAAACACCATATATTTT.

With respect to this clone: Other DNA variants within this sample encode the same CDR3. The chain employs TRBV5-1 and TRBJ1-2, with D maybe TRBD1 (6 bases). The CDR3 contains 14 residues. The germline gives CDR1 SGHRS, CDR2 YFSETQ. Trimming took 4 bases from V and 3 from J, leaving 13 bases between them. The CDR3, as DNA: TGCGCCAGCAGCCCACAAGGGGGGGACTATGGCTACACCTTC. Its translation is CASSPQGGDYGYTF.

The chain is built from TRBV10-1 and TRBJ2-7, with 9 bases that match TRBD2. The CDR3 is 16 residues long. Germline trimming cut 7 bases from V and 4 bases from J; bases unmatched to any gene: 14. Germline CDR1 and CDR2: WNHNN and SYGVQD (reference sequence). CDR3 protein: CASIREASGNPYEQYF. The CDR3 DNA is TGCGCCAGCATCCGAGAGGCTAGCGGGAATCCATACGAGCAGTACTTC.

The rearrangement links TRBV6-1 to TRBJ2-7; D is perhaps TRBD2 (6 bases). Trimming took off 2 bases at V and 6 bases at J, with 14 bases between the two ends. The CDR3 runs 14 residues. The germline V gene has CDR1 MNHNS and CDR2 SASEGT. In DNA form, the CDR3 reads TGTGCCAGCAGTGAATTTCGTGGAGGGCTCGAGCAGTACTTC. Encoded protein: CASSEFRGGLEQYF.

This rearrangement joins TRBV13 to TRBJ2-1, with D perhaps matching TRBD1 (5 bases). From germline, CDR1 is PRHDT and CDR2 FYEKMQ (reference sequence). The CDR3 runs to 15 residues. V lost 0 bases, J lost 7 bases, and 13 bases lay in between. The CDR3 protein is CASSLGGAVVNEQFF. Written as DNA, the CDR3 is TGTGCCAGCAGCTTAGGTGGGGCCGTGGTTAATGAGCAGTTCTTC.

V gene TRBV21-1 combines with J gene TRBJ2-7; TRBD1, as called in the table, went unchecked against the DNA. TRBV21-1 is labeled a pseudogene. The CDR3 is 18 residues long. CDR3 sequence reads: CASSKAHRTGGYSYEQYF. In DNA, the CDR3 is TGTGCCAGCAGCAAAGCGCATCGGACAGGGGGTTACTCCTACGAGCAGTACTTC.

The V gene is TRBV5-4, the J gene TRBJ1-1; 11 bases fit TRBD1. V dropped 5 bases and J dropped 1; count of bases not matched to a gene: 7. Germline V gene sequence: CDR1 SGHNT, CDR2 YYREEE (reference sequence). The CDR3 is 16 amino acids. This CDR3 is CASRWTGGGSNTEAFF. CDR3 nucleotides: TGTGCCAGCAGGTGGACAGGGGGCGGATCGAACACTGAAGCTTTCTTT.

CDR3 in DNA: TGCGCCAGCAGCCCCCAGCCGGACAGGGTTAATTCACCCCTCCACTTT. Residues: CASSPQPDRVNSPLHF. The rearrangement joins TRBV5-1 to TRBJ1-6; 8 nucleotides agree with TRBD1. This CDR3 region has 16 residues. J gave up 6 bases and V 4 bases, and 9 bases lay outside the gene matches. Germline V CDR1 and CDR2: SGHRS, YFSETQ.

On this clone itself: The same CDR3 can be traced to other DNA sequences in this sample. This chain connects TRBV7-2 to TRBJ2-7, with a tentative D call TRBD2 (6 bases). The V gene lost 5 bases and the J gene lost 0 bases, with 14 bases spanning the gap. The germline CDR1 and CDR2 sequences are SGHTA and FQGNSA. This CDR3 region has 15 residues. The CDR3 DNA follows: TGTGCCAGCAGCGGAGGGCCAGGTTCCTCCTACGAGCAGTACTTC. Translated, it gives CASSGGPGSSYEQYF. Complete variable domain (other parts from reference TRBV7-2 and TRBJ2-7): GAGVSQSPSNKVTEKGKDVELRCDPISGHTALYWYRQSLGQGLEFLIYFQGNSAPDKSGLPSDRFSAERTGGSVSTLTIQRTQQEDSAVYLCASSGGPGSSYEQYFGPGTRLTVT.

As concerns this clone: The same CDR3 also results from other DNA sequences found in this sample. The chain couples TRBV5-4 to TRBJ2-5; TRBD2 matches at 7 bases. This CDR3 is 13 amino acids long. Losses at the gene ends were 0 bases for V and 5 bases for J; bases not matched to a gene: 1. Germline lookup yields CDR1 SGHNT and CDR2 YYREEE (reference sequence). As DNA, the CDR3 is TGTGCCAGCAGCTTGGCCGGGGGGGAGACCCAGTACTTC. Amino acid sequence: CASSLAGGETQYF. The full variable domain, rest sourced from reference TRBV5-4 and TRBJ2-5, is ETGVTQSPTHLIKTRGQQVTLRCSSQSGHNTVSWYQQALGQGPQFIFQYYREEENGRGNFPPRFSGLQFPNYSSELNVNALELDDSALYLCASSLAGGETQYFGPGTRLLVL.

This chain uses TRBV5-6 with TRBJ2-3; the match to TRBD2 covers 9 bases. Germline CDR1 SGHDT, CDR2 YYEEEE. V gave up 3 bases and J gave up 4 bases; unmatched junction bases: 6. The CDR3 has 15 amino acids. The CDR3 spells CASSSSGISSDTQYF. CDR3 DNA sequence: TGTGCCAGCAGCTCTAGCGGGATTTCGTCAGATACGCAGTATTTT.

In this sample, this clone turned up once. The rearrangement links TRBV10-3 to TRBJ1-6, with a weak D call TRBD1 (6 bases). The CDR3 is made up of 14 amino acids. In germline, CDR1 is ENHRY, CDR2 SYGVKD. V was shortened by 7 bases and J by 4 bases, with 11 bases between the two germline ends. CDR3 coding DNA: TGTGCCATCATGGCAGGGGATTATAATTCACCCCTCCACTTT. As protein: CAIMAGDYNSPLHF.

The chain carries TRBV19 and TRBJ1-2, with 8 bases that match TRBD1. V lost 2 bases and J lost 7; bases outside the gene matches: 12. This CDR3 is built from 16 residues. Germline-derived CDR1 and CDR2 are LNHDA and SQIVND (reference sequence). The CDR3, as DNA: TGTGCCAGTAGTATATTGAGAGGACAGGGCGGGTCTGGCTACACCTTC. It codes for CASSILRGQGGSGYTF.

The V gene is TRBV29-1, the J gene TRBJ2-1; possibly TRBD2 for D (5 bases). V was clipped by 7 bases and J by 5 bases, with 18 bases between them. The length of the CDR3 is 14 residues. CDR1 is SQVTM and CDR2 is ANQGSEA in the germline V gene. The CDR3 loop is CSALVEGGHNEQFF. In DNA, the CDR3 is TGCAGCGCCCTGGTTGAGGGTGGGCACAATGAGCAGTTCTTC.

This chain links TRBV27 with TRBJ2-5, with 8 bases aligning to TRBD2. The trim removed 2 bases at V and 0 bases at J, leaving 14 bases unmatched. Germline lookup yields CDR1 MNHEY and CDR2 SMNVEV (reference sequence). CDR3 size: 19 residues. The CDR3 region has the DNA TGTGCCAGCAGTTTACGACGGGGGCTAGCGGGCCGGTACCAAGAGACCCAGTACTTC. As protein: CASSLRRGLAGRYQETQYF.

This clone was counted a single time. The rearrangement joins TRBV18 to TRBJ2-2; D is uncertain. The CDR3 loop spans 15 amino acids. Trimming cost V 0 bases and J 7 bases, with 12 bases left between them. CDR1 is KGHSH, CDR2 LQKENI, per germline. The CDR3 loop is CASSPPFGSGGELFF. The CDR3 region has the DNA TGTGCCAGCTCACCACCGTTTGGAAGTGGCGGGGAGCTGTTTTTT.

The chain joins TRBV19 to TRBJ1-1; possible D gene TRBD1, 6 bases. V lost 11 bases to trimming and J lost 10 bases, with 23 bases between them. The CDR3 covers 13 residues. Per the germline V gene, CDR1 is LNHDA and CDR2 is SQIVND (reference sequence). CDR3 in DNA: TGTGCCTACCGGGGACACCCGAACAGGGTAGCTTTCTTT. Protein product: CAYRGHPNRVAFF.

This clone was counted a few times. The same CDR3 arises from other DNA sequences in this sample as well. The chain links TRBV11-2 to TRBJ2-3; possibly TRBD1 for D (6 bases). Germline loops: CDR1 SGHAT, CDR2 FQNNGV. The V and J ends lost 6 bases and 3 bases respectively, with 13 bases between them. This CDR3 has 14 residues. CDR3 protein: CASSRGQGTDTQYF. The CDR3 nucleotides are TGTGCCAGCAGTAGGGGACAAGGGACAGATACGCAGTATTTT.

This chain uses TRBV4-3 with TRBJ2-1, with a weak D call TRBD1 (6 bases). Germline V gene data show CDR1 as LGHNA and CDR2 as YSLEER. Trimming shortened V by 1 base and J by 1 base, and 23 bases separated the two germline ends. The CDR3 has 20 residues. In DNA form, the CDR3 reads TGCGCCAGCAGCCAAGTTGCCCACAGCCAGGGAAGGGGGTCCTACAATGAGCAGTTCTTC. Translating gives CASSQVAHSQGRGSYNEQFF.

This rearrangement joins TRBV18 to TRBJ2-7; TRBD2 matches 8 bases. CDR3 size: 15 residues. Unmatched junction bases numbered 5, after V lost 0 bases and J lost 4 bases. In germline, CDR1 is KGHSH, CDR2 LQKENI. CDR3 sequence reads: CASSPPSGSWYEQYF. CDR3 DNA sequence: TGTGCCAGCTCACCACCCAGCGGGAGCTGGTACGAGCAGTACTTC.

For the CDR3, the DNA is TGCGCCAGCAGCCAGTTCCGGGACAGGGTTTACGAGCAGTACTTC. Protein sequence: CASSQFRDRVYEQYF. J is TRBJ2-7 and V is TRBV5-1, with 9 nucleotides matching TRBD1. V lost 4 bases to trimming and J lost 4 bases; unmatched junction nucleotides: 9. The germline V gene encodes CDR1 SGHRS and CDR2 YFSETQ. This CDR3 comprises 15 residues.

On this clone itself: The sample holds other DNA sequences that translate to the same CDR3. V gene TRBV6-6 combines with J gene TRBJ1-5; 8 bases are a match to TRBD1. The CDR3 is made up of 15 amino acids. Losses at the gene ends were 6 bases for V and 7 bases for J; bases not matched to a gene: 11. Germline values: CDR1 MNHNY, CDR2 SVGAGI (reference sequence). The CDR3 loop is CASSPGGTGGQPQHF. CDR3 nucleotides: TGTGCCAGCAGCCCCGGTGGGACAGGTGGACAGCCCCAGCATTTT.

Note on this clone: The same CDR3 can be traced to other DNA sequences in this sample. This chain links TRBV28 with TRBJ1-2; D call uncertain. The V gene lost 4 bases and the J gene lost 5 bases, with 5 bases spanning the gap. The CDR3 runs 11 residues. The germline V gene has CDR1 MDHEN and CDR2 SYDVKM. In DNA form, the CDR3 reads TGTGCCAGCAGTTCTCGGTATGGCTACACCTTC. This translates into CASSSRYGYTF.